This T cell receptor beta chain comes out of a study of cytomegalovirus exposure and HLA in healthy donors. For this clone: Its antigen is currently unknown.

Study outcomes and limitations: High sensitivity and specificity were reportedly achieved when the classifier diagnosed cytomegalovirus status.

TCRdb's table, derived via immunoSEQ multiplex PCR, lists solely in-frame clones and lacks some. Among 150,000 to 200,000 clones listed, roughly nine tenths were seen once. The sequence was collected from a young woman in good health and CMV-seropositive. Material for sequencing was PBMCs.

In DNA, the CDR3 is TGTGCCAGCAGCTTTGACTGGACTAGCGGGTCGCGTGCCGGGGAGCTGTTTTTT. This sequence encodes CASSFDWTSGSRAGELFF. V and J are TRBV7-2 and TRBJ2-2, with TRBD2 identical over 11 bases. J gave up 6 bases and V 3 bases, and 12 bases lay outside the gene matches. Looked up from germline, CDR1 is SGHTA and CDR2 is FQGNSA. This CDR3 spans 18 amino acids.